This T cell receptor beta chain came from a study of CD8 T cell repertoires and HIV-1 epitope variants. Study-wide context: Twenty-five autologous and known Gag and Nef epitope variant peptides each stimulated T cells separately. IL-2, IL-7 and IL-15 were added on days 3 and 7 of roughly ten-day cultures.

Trimming pared 5 bases from V and 0 bases from J, leaving 14 bases between. Germline CDR1 is SGHTA and CDR2 is FQGNSA. This CDR3 has 15 residues. The repertoire was sequenced with immunoSEQ multiplex PCR; TCRdb's copy has only in-frame clones and lacks some. In the table there are 3,000 to 4,500 clones, 68% of which are singletons. Study-level points and caveats: About five clonotypes recognized Nef KF9, one HW9, none TAALDMSHF.

Of note for this clone: Antigen specificity is unknown.

The sample consisted of cultured CD8+ T cells derived from PBMCs. V gene TRBV7-2 combines with J gene TRBJ2-7, with D maybe TRBD1 (5 bases). The receptor was derived from a male donor with HIV. CDR3 sequence: CASSAREGDSYEQYF. The CDR3 DNA follows: TGTGCCAGCAGCGCTCGAGAAGGGGACTCCTACGAGCAGTACTTC. The variable domain in full, completed from reference TRBV7-2 and TRBJ2-7, reads GAGVSQSPSNKVTEKGKDVELRCDPISGHTALYWYRQSLGQGLEFLIYFQGNSAPDKSGLPSDRFSAERTGGSVSTLTIQRTQQEDSAVYLCASSAREGDSYEQYFGPGTRLTVT.